The rows below give T cell receptor beta chains drawn from one sample of a study of blood T cell repertoires in COVID-19. Assay: immunoSEQ multiplex PCR; the TCRdb copy retains only in-frame clones and omits some. The sample yields 250,000 or so clones, approximately 84% seen once. Sequenced input: PBMCs or T cells enriched from blood (not recorded which). The receptors stem from a woman aged 50 to 65 who had been exposed to COVID-19. Both conserved end residues are part of each CDR3. A D gene is named only where the DNA matches it firmly. Size values are once, few and many counts, or a class for expanded clones, and some rows have none.

TRBD1	-	TRBV7-9	TRBJ2-6	CASSPPPTGKLAGANVLTF	TGTGCCAGCAGCCCCCCGCCGACAGGGAAACTCGCTGGGGCCAACGTCCTGACTTTC
TRBD1	-	TRBV10-3	TRBJ1-2	CAISATRGWPNYGYTF	TGTGCCATCAGCGCGACCAGGGGGTGGCCTAACTATGGCTACACCTTC
-	-	TRBV27	TRBJ2-2	CASSPRDTGELFF	TGTGCCAGCAGTCCCCGTGACACCGGGGAGCTGTTTTTT
TRBD1	few	TRBV19	TRBJ2-5	CASSGQGGEETQYF	TGTGCCAGTAGTGGACAGGGTGGGGAAGAGACCCAGTACTTC
-	once	TRBV19	TRBJ2-7	CASSRIPERSNEQYF	TGTGCCAGTAGTCGTATCCCGGAGAGGTCCAACGAGCAGTACTTC
-	-	TRBV5-4	TRBJ1-2	CASSLRGIYGYTF	TGTGCCAGCAGCTTAAGGGGGATCTATGGCTACACCTTC
-	few	TRBV7-2	TRBJ2-5	CASSFSATQETQYF	TGTGCCAGCAGCTTTAGTGCAACCCAAGAGACCCAGTACTTC
-	-	TRBV6-2/TRBV6-3	TRBJ1-4	CASSSAGEKLFF	TGTGCCAGCAGTTCGGCGGGAGAAAAACTGTTTTTT
-	-	TRBV12-3/TRBV12-4	TRBJ1-2	CASGGDDYGYTF	TGTGCCAGCGGGGGGGACGACTATGGCTACACCTTC
-	-	TRBV18	TRBJ1-2	CASSPTPPPFGGQIYGYTF	TGTGCCAGCTCACCAACACCCCCGCCTTTCGGGGGGCAAATCTATGGCTACACCTTC
TRBD1	-	TRBV6-2/TRBV6-3	TRBJ1-2	CASSATGVLYYGYTF	TGTGCCAGCAGCGCTACAGGGGTCCTCTACTATGGCTACACCTTC
-	-	TRBV5-1	TRBJ2-1	CASSLDRRNYNEQFF	TGCGCCAGCAGCTTGGACAGGAGAAACTACAATGAGCAGTTCTTC
TRBD1	-	TRBV6-1	TRBJ1-4	CASSEQTGGSEKLFF	TGTGCCAGCAGTGAACAAACAGGGGGCAGTGAAAAACTGTTTTTT
-	-	TRBV11-3	TRBJ1-2	CASRLGTSMGYTF	TGTGCCAGCAGATTGGGGACATCTATGGGCTACACCTTC
-	-	TRBV7-2	TRBJ2-5	CASSFGGEETQYF	TGTGCCAGCAGCTTTGGCGGGGAAGAGACCCAGTACTTC
-	-	TRBV11-2	TRBJ1-2	CASSEDSNNYGYTF	TGTGCCAGCAGCGAGGACAGCAATAACTATGGCTACACCTTC
-	-	TRBV2	TRBJ2-5	CASSPEETQYF	TGTGCCAGCAGTCCTGAAGAGACCCAGTACTTC
-	once	TRBV5-1	TRBJ2-3	CASSLDQGWDSDTQYF	TGCGCCAGCAGCTTGGATCAGGGTTGGGATTCAGATACGCAGTATTTT
TRBD2	-	TRBV13	TRBJ2-2	CASSATGTSTGELFF	TGTGCCAGCAGCGCGACCGGGACTAGCACCGGGGAGCTGTTTTTT
-	-	TRBV10-2	TRBJ1-2	CASSALRTYNYGYTF	TGCGCCAGCAGTGCATTAAGGACTTACAACTATGGCTACACCTTC
TRBD1	-	TRBV24-1	TRBJ2-1	CATSGGTGVYNEQFF	TGTGCCACCAGTGGGGGGACAGGGGTCTACAATGAGCAGTTCTTC
TRBD1	-	TRBV10-3	TRBJ1-3	CATRNRQGLTGNTIYF	TGTGCCACCCGGAACCGACAGGGGTTGACTGGAAACACCATATATTTT
TRBD1	-	TRBV27	TRBJ1-2	CASKPTGDPLYGYTF	TGTGCCAGCAAACCTACAGGGGATCCCCTCTATGGCTACACCTTC
-	-	TRBV5-5	TRBJ2-7	CASSASIHEQYF	TGTGCCAGCTCCGCAAGCATCCACGAGCAGTACTTC
-	-	TRBV21-1	TRBJ2-2	CASSTGVANTGELFF	TGTGCCAGCAGCACGGGGGTGGCGAACACCGGGGAGCTGTTTTTT
-	-	TRBV2	TRBJ2-7	CASRLDYSEQYF	TGTGCCAGCAGGCTGGACTATTCCGAGCAGTACTTC
-	-	TRBV2	TRBJ2-7	CASGREYEQYF	TGTGCCAGCGGCAGGGAATACGAGCAGTACTTC
TRBD1	-	TRBV30	TRBJ1-2	CAWSPMGTGLGYTF	TGTGCCTGGAGTCCAATGGGGACAGGGCTTGGCTACACCTTC
TRBD2	-	TRBV10-3	TRBJ2-1	CAISESGSGTSSYNEQFF	TGTGCCATCAGTGAGTCGGGTAGCGGGACGAGCTCCTACAATGAGCAGTTCTTC
-	few	TRBV27	TRBJ2-1	CASSFSRSNEQFF	TGTGCCAGCAGTTTCTCGAGGTCCAATGAGCAGTTCTTC
-	few	TRBV27	TRBJ1-2	CASSLNSVRGGYTF	TGTGCCAGCAGTTTAAATTCGGTACGCGGGGGCTACACCTTC
TRBD1	-	TRBV18	TRBJ2-2	CASSPGTGTTGELFF	TGTGCCAGCTCACCCGGGACAGGGACCACCGGGGAGCTGTTTTTT
-	-	TRBV30	TRBJ1-1	CAWSGGSSTEAFF	TGTGCCTGGAGTGGGGGCTCGAGCACTGAAGCTTTCTTT
TRBD2	-	TRBV12-5	TRBJ2-3	CASGISTSGGPGTQYF	TGTGCTAGTGGTATCTCAACTAGCGGGGGGCCGGGAACGCAGTATTTT